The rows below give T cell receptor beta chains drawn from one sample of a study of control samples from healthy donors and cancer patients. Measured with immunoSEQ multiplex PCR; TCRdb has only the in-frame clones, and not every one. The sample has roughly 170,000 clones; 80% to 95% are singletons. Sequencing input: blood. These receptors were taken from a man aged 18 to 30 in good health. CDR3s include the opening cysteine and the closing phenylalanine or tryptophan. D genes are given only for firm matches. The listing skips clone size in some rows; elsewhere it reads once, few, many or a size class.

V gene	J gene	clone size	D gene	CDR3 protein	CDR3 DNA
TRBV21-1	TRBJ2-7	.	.	CASSRSPNKLEQYF	TGTGCCAGCAGCCGCTCCCCGAATAAGCTGGAGCAGTACTTC
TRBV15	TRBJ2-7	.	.	CATSKTDSISRSYEQYF	TGTGCCACCAGCAAGACGGACAGCATATCACGATCCTACGAGCAGTACTTC
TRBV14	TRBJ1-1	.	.	CASSPAGETEAFF	TGTGCCAGCAGCCCGGCGGGGGAAACTGAAGCTTTCTTT
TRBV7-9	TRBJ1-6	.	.	CASSSALLRVSPLHF	TGTGCCAGCAGCTCGGCCCTTTTGAGGGTCTCACCCCTCCACTTT
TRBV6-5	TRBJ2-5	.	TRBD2	CASSSPSGGKETQYF	TGTGCCAGCAGTTCCCCTTCGGGGGGGAAAGAGACCCAGTACTTC
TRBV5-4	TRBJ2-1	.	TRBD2	CASTFVGGDKNEQFF	TGTGCCAGCACCTTTGTCGGGGGGGATAAGAATGAGCAGTTCTTC
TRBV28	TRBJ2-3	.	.	CASTTTMPDTQYF	TGTGCCAGCACGACTACGATGCCAGATACGCAGTATTTT
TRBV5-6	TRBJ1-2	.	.	CASSFGGTYGYTF	TGTGCCAGCAGCTTTGGCGGTACCTATGGCTACACCTTC
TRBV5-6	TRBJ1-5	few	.	CASSLGGSGWQPQHF	TGTGCCAGCAGCTTGGGAGGGAGCGGATGGCAGCCCCAGCATTTT
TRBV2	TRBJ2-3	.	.	CASSVSSWTDTQYF	TGTGCCAGCAGTGTGTCTAGCTGGACAGATACGCAGTATTTT
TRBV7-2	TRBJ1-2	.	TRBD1	CASSSQGQGGNGYTF	TGTGCCAGCAGCTCTCAAGGCCAGGGGGGTAATGGCTACACCTTC
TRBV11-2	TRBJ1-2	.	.	CASSLDGNYGYTF	TGTGCCAGCAGCTTAGACGGAAACTATGGCTACACCTTC
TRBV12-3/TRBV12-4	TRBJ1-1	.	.	CASSTGENTEAFF	TGTGCCAGCAGTACGGGGGAGAACACTGAAGCTTTCTTT
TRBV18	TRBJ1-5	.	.	CASSPEGGGTGQPQHF	TGTGCCAGCTCACCCGAGGGTGGGGGAACGGGACAGCCCCAGCATTTT
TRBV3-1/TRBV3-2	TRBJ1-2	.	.	CASSPVRAGLHYGYTF	TGTGCCAGCAGCCCCGTCAGGGCAGGGTTGCACTATGGCTACACCTTC
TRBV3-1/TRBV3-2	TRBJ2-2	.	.	CASSQGVIYTGELFF	TGTGCCAGCAGCCAAGGGGTTATTTACACCGGGGAGCTGTTTTTT
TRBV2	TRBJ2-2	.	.	CASSDMGLENTGELFF	TGTGCCAGCAGTGATATGGGGCTTGAGAACACCGGGGAGCTGTTTTTT
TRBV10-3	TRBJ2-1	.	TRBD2	CAIRTSSGGNNEQFF	TGTGCCATCAGAACCTCTAGCGGGGGAAACAATGAGCAGTTCTTC
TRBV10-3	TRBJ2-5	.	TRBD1	CAIRDRAVAETQYF	TGTGCCATACGAGACAGGGCGGTTGCAGAGACCCAGTACTTC
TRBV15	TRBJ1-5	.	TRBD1	CATSRKPGQGRQPQHF	TGTGCCACCAGCAGAAAACCGGGACAGGGGCGCCAGCCCCAGCATTTT
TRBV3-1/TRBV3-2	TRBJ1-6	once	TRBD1	CASSQETLYRGNSPLHF	TGTGCCAGCAGCCAAGAAACCTTATACAGGGGGAATTCACCCCTCCACTTT
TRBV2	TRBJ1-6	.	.	CASSGDGGDSPLHF	TGTGCCAGCAGTGGGGACGGCGGGGATTCACCCCTCCACTTT
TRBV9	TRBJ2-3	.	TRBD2	CASTVTSGVADTQYF	TGTGCCAGCACCGTCACTAGCGGGGTAGCAGATACGCAGTATTTT
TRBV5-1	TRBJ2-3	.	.	CATARGTYTDTQYF	TGCGCCACCGCCCGGGGGACCTACACAGATACGCAGTATTTT
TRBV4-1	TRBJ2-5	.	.	CASSQDRGLIQETQYF	TGCGCCAGCAGCCAAGATCGGGGTCTGATCCAAGAGACCCAGTACTTC
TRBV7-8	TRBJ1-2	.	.	CASTGGTRREGYTF	TGTGCCAGCACCGGGGGGACCCGGAGGGAGGGCTACACCTTC
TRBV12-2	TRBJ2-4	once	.	CASRLAPSTSRRNIQYF	TGTGCAAGTCGCTTAGCGCCATCGACATCACGGAGAAACATTCAGTACTTC
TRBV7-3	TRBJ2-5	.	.	CASSLGRDPMQTQYF	TGTGCCAGCAGCCTGGGGCGGGACCCCATGCAGACCCAGTACTTC
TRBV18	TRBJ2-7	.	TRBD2	CASSPGASGYEQYF	TGTGCCAGCTCACCCGGTGCTAGCGGGTACGAGCAGTACTTC
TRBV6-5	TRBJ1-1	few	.	CASSRTNTEAFF	TGTGCCAGCAGTCGCACTAACACTGAAGCTTTCTTT
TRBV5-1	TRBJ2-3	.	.	CASSESTDTQYF	TGCGCCAGCAGCGAGAGCACAGATACGCAGTATTTT
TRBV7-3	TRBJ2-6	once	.	CASSLSGSSGANVLTF	TGTGCCAGCAGCTTAAGTGGTAGCTCTGGGGCCAACGTCCTGACTTTC
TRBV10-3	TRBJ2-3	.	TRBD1	CAISERMGQGSTDTQYF	TGTGCCATCAGTGAAAGGATGGGACAGGGGAGCACAGATACGCAGTATTTT
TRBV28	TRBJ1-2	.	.	CASSPTTLVVRYGYTF	TGTGCCAGCAGTCCCACCACTTTGGTAGTTAGGTATGGCTACACCTTC
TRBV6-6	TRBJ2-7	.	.	CASSPTPSYEQYF	TGTGCCAGCAGTCCGACACCGTCCTACGAGCAGTACTTC
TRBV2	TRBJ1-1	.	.	CASRGTGGTEAFF	TGTGCCAGCAGGGGGACGGGGGGCACTGAAGCTTTCTTT
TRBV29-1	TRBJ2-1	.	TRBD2	CSVVAASGGPRSYNEQFF	TGCAGCGTTGTAGCGGCTAGCGGGGGGCCCCGCTCCTACAATGAGCAGTTCTTC
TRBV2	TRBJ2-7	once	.	CASSEGVGQGYSYEQYF	TGTGCCAGCAGTGAAGGGGTTGGGCAGGGGTACTCCTACGAGCAGTACTTC
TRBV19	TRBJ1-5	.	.	CASSSPRGGIQPQHF	TGTGCCAGTAGTTCGCCCAGGGGAGGGATTCAGCCCCAGCATTTT
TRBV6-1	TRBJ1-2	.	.	CASSENEGYYGYTF	TGTGCCAGCAGTGAAAATGAGGGGTACTATGGCTACACCTTC
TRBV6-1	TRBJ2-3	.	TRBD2	CASSEEAGGTDTQYF	TGTGCCAGCAGTGAAGAGGCGGGGGGCACAGATACGCAGTATTTT
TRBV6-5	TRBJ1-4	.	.	CASRPDSTNEKLFF	TGTGCCAGCAGGCCGGACTCAACTAATGAAAAACTGTTTTTT
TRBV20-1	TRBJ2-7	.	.	CSASDWERDYEQYF	TGCAGTGCTAGTGACTGGGAGAGGGATTACGAGCAGTACTTC
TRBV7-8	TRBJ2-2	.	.	CASSRGGDTGELFF	TGTGCCAGCAGCCGAGGGGGGGACACCGGGGAGCTGTTTTTT
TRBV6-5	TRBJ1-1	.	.	CASSYSRHTEAFF	TGTGCCAGCAGTTACTCTAGACACACTGAAGCTTTCTTT
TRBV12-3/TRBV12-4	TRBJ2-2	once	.	CASSFVRGELFF	TGTGCCAGCAGTTTTGTCCGAGGGGAGCTGTTTTTT